This T cell receptor beta chain is drawn from a study of vaccination and CD4 T cells after COVID-19. Background on the study: Post-COVID specimens were obtained a median approximately 95 days after diagnosis (range 35 to 161). The cells were exposed to overlapping spike peptides originating from SARS-CoV-2, HCoV-NL63, HCoV-OC43 and HCoV-229E for stimulation. Samples were taken after vaccination, a median of roughly 70 days after dose two, with a range of 14 to 241.

Worth noting for this clonotype: Its antigen is as yet unknown.

As for treatment: approximately nine-day PBMC culture with coronavirus spike peptide pools or control peptides (ViraFEST assay). An unexposed donor provided the CD4+ T cells, which were collected before the COVID-19 pandemic (2011-2018). Cell supply allowing, SARS-CoV-2 S/N and four cold-coronavirus spikes probed unexposed-donor CD4+ T cells. The Oncomine TCR Beta short-read assay sequenced DNA from cultured CD4+ T cells. Genomic DNA was isolated from cultured CD4+ T cells. TCRdb re-analysed the PCR reads in MiXCR, keeping a single row per CDR3 protein. The sample holds more than 8,500 distinct CDR3 sequences, around two fifths seen once. Source material: CD4+ T cells from blood, cultured in vitro. The receptor was isolated from a human donor in good health.

The CDR3 DNA reads as TGTGCCAGCAGTTATCGGGCAGGGGGTACGTCCGAGCAGTACTTC. Translated: CASSYRAGGTSEQYF. The rearrangement uses TRBV6-2 or TRBV6-3 and TRBJ2-7; 7 bases fit TRBD1. Germline CDR1 is MNHEY and CDR2 is SVGEGT. The CDR3 consists of 15 residues. Trimming took 3 bases from V and 6 from J; bases not matched to a gene: 11.